A single sample gave rise to the 10 T cell receptor beta chains below, sequenced in a study of CD8+ T cells in alopecia areata. Treatment meaning: oral pan-JAK inhibitor, 5-10 mg twice daily. cDNA reverse transcribed from extracted RNA served as the sequencing template. The repertoire was sequenced with immunoSEQ multiplex PCR; TCRdb's copy has only in-frame clones and lacks some. The repertoire holds 90,000 to 120,000 clones, with 84% as singletons. The starting material was CD8+ T cells sorted from blood, obtained at week 24, from a patient treated with tofacitinib. These receptors were collected from a human donor with alopecia areata.

This chain uses TRBV29-1 with TRBJ2-7; tentatively, D is TRBD1 (6 bases). V was cut by 4 bases and J by 1 base, with 11 bases left in between. Germline CDR1 is SQVTM and CDR2 is ANQGSEA. The CDR3 runs to 13 residues. In DNA, the CDR3 is TGCAGCGTTGTTACCGGGACATCCTACGAGCAGTACTTC. This sequence encodes CSVVTGTSYEQYF.

The V call is TRBV11-2, the J call TRBJ2-3; 8 bases are shared with TRBD2. The CDR3 spans 15 residues. Per the germline V gene, CDR1 is SGHAT and CDR2 is FQNNGV. The V segment lost 1 base and the J segment 6 bases; nucleotides outside the gene matches: 6. This CDR3 reads CASSLAGGLRDTQYF. In DNA form, the CDR3 reads TGTGCCAGCAGCTTAGCGGGGGGGCTGCGTGATACGCAGTATTTT.

The chain recombines TRBV13 with TRBJ2-7, with D possibly TRBD2 on 6 matching bases. Germline V gene data show CDR1 as PRHDT and CDR2 as FYEKMQ (reference sequence). The CDR3 runs 16 residues. V was shortened by 5 bases and J by 0 bases, with 17 bases between the two germline ends. The CDR3 is CASSIHSGPSSYEQYF. CDR3 nucleotide sequence: TGTGCCAGCAGCATACATAGCGGCCCTAGCTCCTACGAGCAGTACTTC.

V gene TRBV5-1 combines with J gene TRBJ2-2, with D maybe TRBD2 (5 bases). Deletions cut 3 bases from V and 4 bases from J, with 7 bases between. CDR1 and CDR2 (germline): SGHRS, YFSETQ. The CDR3 runs 13 residues. CDR3 coding DNA: TGCGCCAGCAGCTGGGAGTTCACCGGGGAGCTGTTTTTT. Its translation: CASSWEFTGELFF.

The J gene is TRBJ1-5, the V gene TRBV4-3; D remains ambiguous. CDR1 and CDR2 from the germline V gene are LGHNA and YSLEER. Trimming cost V 0 bases and J 1 base, with 7 bases left between them. The CDR3 is 15 amino acids. The CDR3 bases are TGCGCCAGCAGCCAAGATCGGTGGAGCAATCAGCCCCAGCATTTT. Translating gives CASSQDRWSNQPQHF.

The chain is built from TRBV27 and TRBJ2-6, with TRBD2 matching over 12 bases. The V gene end was trimmed by 6 bases and the J gene end by 0 bases; junction bases not matched to a gene: 9. Per the germline V gene, CDR1 is MNHEY and CDR2 is SMNVEV (reference sequence). The CDR3 is 19 amino acids. CDR3: CASSSLAGGGSSGANVLTF. The CDR3 DNA reads as TGTGCCAGCAGCTCACTAGCGGGGGGCGGAAGCTCTGGGGCCAACGTCCTGACTTTC.

The CDR3 loop is CASSLGASGGDTQYF. In DNA, the CDR3 is TGTGCCAGCAGCTTAGGGGCTAGCGGGGGAGATACGCAGTATTTT. The chain employs TRBV7-6 and TRBJ2-3; TRBD2 aligns across 10 bases. Per germline, CDR1 SGHVS and CDR2 FNYEAQ. The CDR3 length is 15 residues. The ends lost 1 base at V and 5 bases at J; junction bases unmatched: 3.

The V gene is TRBV29-1, the J gene TRBJ1-2, with 8 bases fitting TRBD1. V shed 4 bases, J shed 8 bases, and the junction held 9 bases outside the gene matches. CDR1 is SQVTM and CDR2 is ANQGSEA in the germline V gene. The CDR3 is made up of 13 amino acids. CDR3 nucleotide sequence: TGCAGCGTTGGGGACAGGCCGTCTCGGGGCTACACCTTC. As protein: CSVGDRPSRGYTF.

This chain uses TRBV5-1 with TRBJ2-7; 14 positions agree with TRBD2. CDR1 is SGHRS and CDR2 is YFSETQ in the germline V gene. The CDR3 is made up of 17 amino acids. The V segment lost 3 bases and the J segment 5 bases; nucleotides outside the gene matches: 10. The CDR3 region is CASSWGTSGGTIHEQYF. The CDR3, as DNA: TGCGCCAGCAGCTGGGGGACTAGCGGGGGCACTATCCACGAGCAGTACTTC.

The chain is built from TRBV5-1 and TRBJ2-3, with TRBD2 identical over 7 bases. CDR1 is SGHRS, CDR2 YFSETQ, per germline. Trimming took 0 bases from V and 5 from J; bases not matched to a gene: 6. The CDR3 has 15 residues. CDR3: CASSLGASGQDTQYF. In DNA form, the CDR3 reads TGCGCCAGCAGCTTGGGGGCTAGCGGCCAAGATACGCAGTATTTT.